This T cell receptor beta chain was documented in a study of shared clonotypes between healthy human individuals (dated by TCRdb to between 2020 and 2021). For the study in its entirety: Three men and two women, aged 18 to 49 years, made up the cohort. Blood TCR repertoires of 5 or 6 healthy adults were deeply sequenced to estimate repertoire size and the extent of clonotype sharing between individuals. To increase sequencing depth and limit assay-specific biases, TCR repertoire library preparation and sequencing were carried out by different laboratories using diverse techniques. Per donor, leukapheresis produced somewhere between about 0.9 and 9.5 billion PBMCs. What the work shows at the level of the full study, not this receptor alone: Because the study included a small number of donors, the genetic and exposure-history diversity represented was limited. Based on pairwise subsampling, the degree of clonotype sharing among donors was expected to be affected by sequencing depth. Only blood was sampled, and tissue TCR repertoires likely differ from those in blood.

Using the deep immunoSEQ assay, multiplex PCR amplified TCR CDR3 regions from genomic DNA. Genomic DNA extracted from each cell subset was distributed evenly over all wells of several immunoSEQ 96-well plates, and each plate served as one replicate. For unsorted PBMC, around 300 ng genomic DNA, equal to 25,000 to 35,000 T cell genomes, was loaded into each replicate PCR. Unsorted PBMC genomic DNA was sequenced across ten immunoSEQ deep assay plates. The purified libraries were quantified using a Qubit 3.0 fluorometer, sized with a Bioanalyzer 2100, and then quantified again using the KAPA Library Quantification kit. Every immunoSEQ 96-well plate was sequenced on a separate single-read 150-cycle Illumina NextSeq 550 flow cell. In the source study's methods: Because only junctional sequences without quality scores were contained in the immunoSEQ output, filtering matching that applied to full-length reads could not be performed. To assign V/J genes and CDR3, sequences were annotated using PyIR, a Python wrapper for IgBLAST v1.9, with IMGT germline references. Reads were removed for weak V/J assignments (E-value above 1e-6), missing CDR3, stop codons, out-of-frame junctions, or ambiguous translated residues. A V3J clonotype was defined by an identical inferred V gene, J gene, and CDR3 amino acid sequence. Percentage overlap between repertoires was computed as shared unique clonotypes divided by the size of the smaller repertoire. Repertoire richness was assessed with RTK rarefaction, the Chao1 estimator, and Recon v2.1 estimates of unobserved clonotypes. Entries here come from immuneACCESS through TCRdb and include only in-frame sequences with V and J called. Some clones fail to appear in such tables; in the studies checked, an unresolved V gene covers under half of the shortfall, and the cause of the remainder is unknown. That table gives V, J and clone size, and the DNA gave D and trimming. The sample table shows some 510,000 clones, and 75% to 85% are seen once. In total, the top ten clones hold 10% to 15% of the sample.

In the case of this clone: Its antigen remains undetermined. One base away there is no much larger clone; base qualities are not given.

The donors were healthy, HIV-negative adults who had no recently reported acute infections or vaccinations. Every donor was a Caucasian adult living in Nashville, Tennessee, USA. For unsorted samples, roughly 91 million PBMCs were counted, and genomic DNA was extracted using the QIAamp DNA Blood Mini kit. After blood collection by leukapheresis, PBMCs were isolated using Ficoll-Histopaque density gradient centrifugation and then cryopreserved in the vapor phase of liquid nitrogen. Measured from the cysteine to the phenylalanine, the CDR3 is 13 residues long. Only CDR3 DNA is held: 39 bases, read in frame from base 1. CDR1 and CDR2 are read off the germline V gene (reference sequence) as LNHDA and SQIVND. The germline V and J ends show losses of 4 bases and 5 bases respectively, and no gene match explains 1 base of the junction.

Sequenced input: PBMCs. The clonotype was recovered from a woman aged 40-49 years in good health. Some clones in this sample may be carry-over from other donors' samples. The receptor chain draws on TRBV19 and TRBJ2-5; 10 bases in the middle match TRBD2. The nucleotide sequence is TGTGCCAGTAGTACAGCGGGAGGGGAGACCCAGTACTTC. The encoded protein is CASSTAGGETQYF.